The TCR beta chain described here comes from a study of vaccination effects on CD4 cells after COVID-19. Antigen-specific CD4+ T cells expanded by the ViraFEST assay with viral peptide pools were then sequenced. The culture ran for under eleven days, and then CD4+ T cells were isolated. It was two doses of either the BNT162b2 or mRNA-1273 vaccine that participants received. Absence of prior SARS-CoV-2 infection characterized the vaccine recipients, who showed negative nucleocapsid antibodies. About 2 million PBMC were seeded per well and grown in the presence of approximately 9.5 IU/ml IL-2 and around 10 ug/ml peptides. The CDR3 contains 14 residues. Trimming shortened V by 4 bases and J by 4 bases, and 14 bases separated the two germline ends. The germline V gene has CDR1 SGHRS and CDR2 YFSETQ. The method was immunoSEQ multiplex PCR; TCRdb's version includes in-frame clones alone and lacks a portion of them. Found here are some 29,000 clones, approximately 69% of them singletons; the top ten hold about 8.7%.

This clone was picked up one time. What it recognizes is unknown. The TCR sequence derives from a human donor who received a COVID-19 vaccine. The chain combines TRBV5-1 with TRBJ2-5; tentatively, D is TRBD1 (6 bases). The specimen comprised CD4+ T cells from PBMCs cultured with SARS-CoV-2 spike peptides, sampled after COVID-19 vaccination. The CDR3 DNA is TGCGCCAGCAGCCCGGTGGACAGCGGAGAGACCCAGTACTTC. Translation: CASSPVDSGETQYF.